The 14 T cell receptor beta chains in this list originate from one sample, sequenced in a study of siplizumab effects on memory and regulatory T cells (dated 2019 in TCRdb). Preparation of the library involved the immunoSEQ multiplex PCR assay. In TCRdb, the immuneACCESS table is reduced to in-frame sequences with V and J assigned. These tables do not hold every clone; where another copy was compared, an unresolved V gene accounts for under half, and the others remain unexplained. Recorded for this sample are 90,000 to 120,000 clones; 94% of them occurred a single time. The ten largest make up roughly 0.62% of the sample. Material for sequencing was Tregs sorted from blood. The receptor set was obtained from a human donor in good health.

For the CDR3, the DNA is TGTGCCAGCAGTGACGTTTTAGGGCGCGACTCCTACGAGCAGTACTTC. It encodes CASSDVLGRDSYEQYF. V usage is TRBV2 and J usage is TRBJ2-7; the D is unclear. The V end was cut by 3 bases, the J end by 0 bases, with 15 bases between. The CDR3 runs to 16 residues. Germline lookup yields CDR1 SNHLY and CDR2 FYNNEI.

This chain connects TRBV11-2 to TRBJ1-1; 9 bases are shared with TRBD1. Germline CDR1 reads SGHAT; CDR2 reads FQNNGV. Trimming removed 5 bases from V and 6 bases from J; junction bases left unmatched: 13. CDR3 length: 16 amino acids. The CDR3 loop reads CASSQSTGGALAEAFF. The CDR3 DNA sequence: TGTGCCAGCAGCCAATCTACAGGGGGCGCTCTTGCTGAAGCTTTCTTT.

The V call is TRBV7-6, the J call TRBJ2-7, with D possibly TRBD1 on 6 matching bases. Per germline, CDR1 SGHVS and CDR2 FNYEAQ. The V and J ends lost 1 base and 3 bases respectively, with 22 bases between them. The CDR3 totals 18 residues. This CDR3 reads CASSLEFRGDRTGYEQYF. CDR3 sequence (DNA): TGTGCCAGCAGCTTAGAGTTTAGGGGAGACAGGACGGGCTACGAGCAGTACTTC.

This CDR3 is CASSSLLAPYNEQFF. The CDR3 DNA is TGCGCCAGCAGCTCTCTACTAGCGCCCTACAATGAGCAGTTCTTC. The V and J genes are TRBV5-1 and TRBJ2-1; 7 bases match TRBD2. Losses at the gene ends were 3 bases for V and 2 bases for J; bases not matched to a gene: 5. Germline lookup yields CDR1 SGHRS and CDR2 YFSETQ. CDR3 length: 15 amino acids.

The DNA for the CDR3 is TGTGCCAGCAGCTTGTTGCTGGATACGCAGTATTTT. It encodes CASSLLLDTQYF. This chain uses TRBV5-4 with TRBJ2-3, with D hard to call. V was cut by 1 base and J by 6 bases, with 6 bases left in between. The CDR3 covers 12 residues. Germline CDR1 SGHNT, CDR2 YYREEE (reference sequence).

This chain connects TRBV7-9 to TRBJ2-1, with D perhaps matching TRBD2 (6 bases). V lost 9 bases and J 0 bases, leaving 18 bases between the germline ends. The CDR3 consists of 16 residues. Germline assignment: CDR1 SEHNR and CDR2 FQNEAQ (reference sequence). The CDR3: CARGGSGNSSYNEQFF. The CDR3, as DNA: TGTGCCAGAGGAGGGAGCGGAAATAGCTCCTACAATGAGCAGTTCTTC.

The V and J genes are TRBV2 and TRBJ2-2; 8 bases fit TRBD2. CDR1 and CDR2 (germline): SNHLY, FYNNEI. The CDR3 consists of 16 residues. The ends lost 7 bases at V and 1 base at J; junction bases unmatched: 8. The CDR3 protein is CASKRAGGLNTGELFF. Here the CDR3 DNA reads TGTGCCAGCAAGAGGGCGGGAGGCTTGAACACCGGGGAGCTGTTTTTT.

V usage is TRBV18 and J usage is TRBJ1-4; D gene uncertain. The CDR3 runs 13 residues. The germline V and J ends were trimmed by 2 bases and 3 bases, with 4 bases remaining between them. The germline CDR1 and CDR2 sequences are KGHSH and LQKENI. CDR3 bases: TGTGCCAGCTCACCAGGAGCTAATGAAAAACTGTTTTTT. Amino acids: CASSPGANEKLFF.

J is TRBJ2-1 and V is TRBV7-8; D is ambiguous. This CDR3 has 14 residues. Germline V gene data show CDR1 as SGHVS and CDR2 as FQNEAQ. V was cut by 5 bases and J by 0 bases, with 8 bases left in between. CDR3 sequence: CASSPPGSYNEQFF. As DNA, the CDR3 is TGTGCCAGCAGCCCCCCAGGCTCCTACAATGAGCAGTTCTTC.

This chain links TRBV19 with TRBJ2-7; tentatively, D is TRBD1 or TRBD2 (5 bases each). V lost 0 bases and J 9 bases, leaving 24 bases between the germline ends. CDR1 LNHDA and CDR2 SQIVND come from the germline V gene (reference sequence). This CDR3 has 17 residues. For the CDR3, the DNA is TGTGCCAGTAGTATAGACGGCCGGGGCATATCACGAGTGGCGCAGTACTTC. This encodes CASSIDGRGISRVAQYF. Based on the CDR3 plus reference TRBV19 and TRBJ2-7, the full variable domain is DGGITQSPKYLFRKEGQNVTLSCEQNLNHDAMYWYRQDPGQGLRLIYYSQIVNDFQKGDIAEGYSVSREKKESFPLTVTSAQKNPTAFYLCASSIDGRGISRVAQYFGPGTRLTVT.

The chain has TRBV4-2 and TRBJ1-1; D might be TRBD1 (5 bases). The CDR3 is 15 amino acids. Looked up from germline, CDR1 is LGHNA and CDR2 is YNFKEQ. V gave up 5 bases and J gave up 1 base, with 14 bases separating them. CDR3 protein: CASSLGMGRNTEAFF. The DNA of the CDR3 is TGTGCCAGCAGCTTGGGGATGGGGCGGAACACTGAAGCTTTCTTT.

The J gene is TRBJ1-1, the V gene TRBV4-1; tentative D call: TRBD1 (5 bases). CDR1 and CDR2 (germline): MGHRA, YSYEKL. The germline V and J ends were trimmed by 5 bases and 1 base, with 14 bases remaining between them. There are 15 residues in the CDR3. CDR3 loop: CASSTGDLPNTEAFF. CDR3 sequence (DNA): TGCGCCAGCAGCACTGGGGACCTTCCGAACACTGAAGCTTTCTTT.

The chain employs TRBV7-8 and TRBJ1-2; weak D call: TRBD1 (6 bases). Trimming shortened V by 2 bases and J by 3 bases, and 10 bases separated the two germline ends. The CDR3 length is 14 residues. CDR1 is SGHVS, CDR2 FQNEAQ, per germline. The DNA of the CDR3 is TGTGCCAGCAGCTTAAACAGGGTTTACTATGGCTACACCTTC. As protein: CASSLNRVYYGYTF.

Here the CDR3 DNA reads TGTGCCAGCAGAGGCTCCGGGACATTTGGGGAGCAGTACTTC. It encodes CASRGSGTFGEQYF. The rearrangement links TRBV6-5 to TRBJ2-7; TRBD1 might be the D (6 bases). This CDR3 contains 14 residues. V was shortened by 6 bases and J by 7 bases, with 19 bases between the two germline ends. From germline, CDR1 is MNHEY and CDR2 SVGAGI.